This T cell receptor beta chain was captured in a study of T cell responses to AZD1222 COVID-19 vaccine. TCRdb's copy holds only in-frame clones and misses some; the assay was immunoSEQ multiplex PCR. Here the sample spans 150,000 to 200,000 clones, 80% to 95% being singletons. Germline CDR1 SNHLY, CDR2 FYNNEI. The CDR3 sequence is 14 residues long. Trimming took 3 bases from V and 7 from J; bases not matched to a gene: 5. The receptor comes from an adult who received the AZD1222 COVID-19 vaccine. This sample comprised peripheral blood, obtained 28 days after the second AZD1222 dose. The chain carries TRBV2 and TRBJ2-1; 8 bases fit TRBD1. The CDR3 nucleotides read TGTGCCAGCAGTGACGGACAGGGCGGGAATGAGCAGTTCTTC. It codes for CASSDGQGGNEQFF. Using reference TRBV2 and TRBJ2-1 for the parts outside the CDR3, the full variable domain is EPEVTQTPSHQVTQMGQEVILRCVPISNHLYFYWYRQILGQKVEFLVSFYNNEISEKSEIFDDQFSVERPDGSNFTLKIRSTKLEDSAMYFCASSDGQGGNEQFFGPGTRLTVL.